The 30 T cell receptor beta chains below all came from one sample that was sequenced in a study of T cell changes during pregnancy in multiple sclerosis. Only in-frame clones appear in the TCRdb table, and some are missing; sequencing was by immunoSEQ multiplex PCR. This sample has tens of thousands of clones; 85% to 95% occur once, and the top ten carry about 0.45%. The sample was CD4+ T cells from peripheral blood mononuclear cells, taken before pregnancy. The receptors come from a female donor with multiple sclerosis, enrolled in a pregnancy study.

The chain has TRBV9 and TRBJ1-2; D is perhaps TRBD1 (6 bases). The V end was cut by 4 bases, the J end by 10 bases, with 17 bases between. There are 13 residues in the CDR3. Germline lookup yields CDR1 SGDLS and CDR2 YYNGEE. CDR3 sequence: CASSPRGGTIYTF. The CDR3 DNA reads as TGTGCCAGCAGCCCCAGGGGTGGAACAATCTACACCTTC.

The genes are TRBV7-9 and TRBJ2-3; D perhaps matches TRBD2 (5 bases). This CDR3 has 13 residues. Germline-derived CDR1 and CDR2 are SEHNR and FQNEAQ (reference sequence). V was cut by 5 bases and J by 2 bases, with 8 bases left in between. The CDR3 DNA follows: TGTGCCAGCAGCCCCGGGAACACAGATACGCAGTATTTT. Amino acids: CASSPGNTDTQYF.

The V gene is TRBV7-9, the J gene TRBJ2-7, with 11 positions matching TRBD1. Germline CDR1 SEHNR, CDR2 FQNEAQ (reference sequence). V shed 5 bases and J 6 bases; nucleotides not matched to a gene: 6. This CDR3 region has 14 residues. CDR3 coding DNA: TGTGCCAGCAGCAAGGCCGGGACAGGGGGCGAGCAGTACTTC. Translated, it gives CASSKAGTGGEQYF.

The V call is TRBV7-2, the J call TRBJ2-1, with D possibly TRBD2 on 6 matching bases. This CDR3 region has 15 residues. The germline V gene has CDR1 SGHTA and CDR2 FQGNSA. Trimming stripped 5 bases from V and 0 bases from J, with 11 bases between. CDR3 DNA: TGTGCCAGCAGCAGGGGAGCGGGCTCCTACAATGAGCAGTTCTTC. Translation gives CASSRGAGSYNEQFF.

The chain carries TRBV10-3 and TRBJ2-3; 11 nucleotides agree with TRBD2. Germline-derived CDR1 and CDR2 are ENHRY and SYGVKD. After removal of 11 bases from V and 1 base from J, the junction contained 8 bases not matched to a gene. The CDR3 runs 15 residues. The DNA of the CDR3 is TGTGCCGTAGGCACTAGCGGGAGAGGCACAGATACGCAGTATTTT. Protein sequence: CAVGTSGRGTDTQYF.

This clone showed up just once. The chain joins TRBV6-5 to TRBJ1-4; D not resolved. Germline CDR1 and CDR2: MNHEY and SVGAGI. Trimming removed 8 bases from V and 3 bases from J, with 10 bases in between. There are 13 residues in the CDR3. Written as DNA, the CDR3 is TGTGCCAGCGGGTTACGGGCTAATGAAAAACTGTTTTTT. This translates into CASGLRANEKLFF.

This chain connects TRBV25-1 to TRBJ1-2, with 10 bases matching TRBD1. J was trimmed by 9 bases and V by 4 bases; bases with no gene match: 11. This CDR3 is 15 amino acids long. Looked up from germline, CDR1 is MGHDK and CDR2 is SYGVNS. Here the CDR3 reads CASSGRDRGGVRYTF. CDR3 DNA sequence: TGTGCCAGCAGTGGAAGGGACAGGGGAGGGGTTCGCTACACCTTC.

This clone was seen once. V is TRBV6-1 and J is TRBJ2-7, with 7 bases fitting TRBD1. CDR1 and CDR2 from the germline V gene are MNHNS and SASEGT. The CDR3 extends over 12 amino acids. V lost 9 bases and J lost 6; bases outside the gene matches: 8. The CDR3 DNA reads TGTGCCAGTTCTTACAGGGGAAGCGAGCAGTACTTC. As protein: CASSYRGSEQYF.

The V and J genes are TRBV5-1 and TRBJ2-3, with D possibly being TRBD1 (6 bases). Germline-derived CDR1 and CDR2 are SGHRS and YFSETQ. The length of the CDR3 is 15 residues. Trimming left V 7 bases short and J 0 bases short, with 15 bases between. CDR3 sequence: CASGKAGTSTDTQYF. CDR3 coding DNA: TGCGCCAGCGGGAAAGCTGGGACAAGCACAGATACGCAGTATTTT.

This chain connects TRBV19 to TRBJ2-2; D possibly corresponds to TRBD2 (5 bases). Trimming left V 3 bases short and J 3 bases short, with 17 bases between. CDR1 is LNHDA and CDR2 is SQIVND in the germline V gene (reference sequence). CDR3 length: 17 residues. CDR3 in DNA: TGTGCCAGTAGTATGTCGTCCGGGATGTTAGACACCGGGGAGCTGTTTTTT. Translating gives CASSMSSGMLDTGELFF.

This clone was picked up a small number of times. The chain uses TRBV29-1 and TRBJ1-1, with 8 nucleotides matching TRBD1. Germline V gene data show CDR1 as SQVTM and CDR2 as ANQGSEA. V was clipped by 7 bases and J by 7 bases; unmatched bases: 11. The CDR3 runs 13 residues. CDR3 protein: CSASDRVSFEAFF. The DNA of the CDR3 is TGCAGCGCATCGGACAGGGTCTCGTTTGAAGCTTTCTTT.

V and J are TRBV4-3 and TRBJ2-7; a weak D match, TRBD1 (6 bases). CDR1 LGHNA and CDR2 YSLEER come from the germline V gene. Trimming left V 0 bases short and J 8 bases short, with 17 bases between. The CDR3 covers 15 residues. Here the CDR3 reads CASSQEAGATYQQYF. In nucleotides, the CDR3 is TGCGCCAGCAGCCAAGAGGCAGGGGCTACTTATCAGCAGTACTTC.

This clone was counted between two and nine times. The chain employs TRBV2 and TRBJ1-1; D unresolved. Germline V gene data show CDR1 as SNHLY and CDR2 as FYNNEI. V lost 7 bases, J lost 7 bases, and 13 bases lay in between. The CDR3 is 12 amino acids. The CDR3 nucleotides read TGTGCCAGCAATGACTTAACTGGTGAAGCTTTCTTT. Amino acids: CASNDLTGEAFF.

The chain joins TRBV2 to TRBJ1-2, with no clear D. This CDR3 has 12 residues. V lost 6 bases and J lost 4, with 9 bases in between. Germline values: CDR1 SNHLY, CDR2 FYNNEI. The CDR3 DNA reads TGTGCCAGCAGGGGAGGATTCTATGGCTACACCTTC. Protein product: CASRGGFYGYTF.

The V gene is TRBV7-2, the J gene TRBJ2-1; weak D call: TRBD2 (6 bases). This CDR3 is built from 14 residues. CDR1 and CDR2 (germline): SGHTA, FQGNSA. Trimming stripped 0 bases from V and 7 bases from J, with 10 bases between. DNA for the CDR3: TGTGCCAGCAGCTTAGCGCCGGGGAGGAATGAGCAGTTCTTC. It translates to CASSLAPGRNEQFF.

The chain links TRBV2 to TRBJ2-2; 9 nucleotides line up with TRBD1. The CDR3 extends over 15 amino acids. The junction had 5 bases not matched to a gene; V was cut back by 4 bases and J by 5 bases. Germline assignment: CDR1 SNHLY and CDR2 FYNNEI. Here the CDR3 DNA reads TGTGCCAGCAGTGGCCCGGGACAGGGTACCGGGGAGCTGTTTTTT. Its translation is CASSGPGQGTGELFF. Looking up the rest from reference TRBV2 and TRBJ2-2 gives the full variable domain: EPEVTQTPSHQVTQMGQEVILRCVPISNHLYFYWYRQILGQKVEFLVSFYNNEISEKSEIFDDQFSVERPDGSNFTLKIRSTKLEDSAMYFCASSGPGQGTGELFFGEGSRLTVL.

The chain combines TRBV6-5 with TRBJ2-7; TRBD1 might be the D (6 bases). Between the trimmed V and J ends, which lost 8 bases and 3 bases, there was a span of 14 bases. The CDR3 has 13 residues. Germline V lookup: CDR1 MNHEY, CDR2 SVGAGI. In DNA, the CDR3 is TGTGCCAGCCGGAATCAACAGGGCTACGAGCAGTACTTC. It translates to CASRNQQGYEQYF.

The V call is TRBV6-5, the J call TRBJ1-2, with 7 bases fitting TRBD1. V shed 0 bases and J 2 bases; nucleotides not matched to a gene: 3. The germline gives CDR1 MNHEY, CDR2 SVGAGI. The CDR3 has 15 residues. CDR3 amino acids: CASSYSAGGNYGYTF. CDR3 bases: TGTGCCAGCAGTTACTCAGCAGGGGGGAACTATGGCTACACCTTC.

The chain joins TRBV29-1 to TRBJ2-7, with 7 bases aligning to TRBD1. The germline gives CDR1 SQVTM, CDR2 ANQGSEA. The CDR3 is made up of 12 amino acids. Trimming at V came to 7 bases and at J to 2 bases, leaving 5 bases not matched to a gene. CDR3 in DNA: TGCAGCGCTAAGACAGGGCCCTACGAGCAGTACTTC. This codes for CSAKTGPYEQYF.

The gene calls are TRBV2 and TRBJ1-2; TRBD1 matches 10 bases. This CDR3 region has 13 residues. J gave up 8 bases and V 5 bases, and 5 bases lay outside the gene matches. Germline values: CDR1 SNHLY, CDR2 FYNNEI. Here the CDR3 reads CASSHETGGGYTF. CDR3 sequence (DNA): TGTGCCAGCAGTCATGAGACAGGGGGCGGCTACACCTTC.

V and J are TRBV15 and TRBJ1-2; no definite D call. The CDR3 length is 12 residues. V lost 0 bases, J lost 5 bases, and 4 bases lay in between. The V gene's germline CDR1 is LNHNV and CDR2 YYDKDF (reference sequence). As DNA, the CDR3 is TGTGCCACCAGCAGAGACAGGTATGGCTACACCTTC. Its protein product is CATSRDRYGYTF. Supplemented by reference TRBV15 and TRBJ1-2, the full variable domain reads DAMVIQNPRYQVTQFGKPVTLSCSQTLNHNVMYWYQQKSSQAPKLLFHYYDKDFNNEADTPDNFQSRRPNTSFCFLDIRSPGLGDTAMYLCATSRDRYGYTFGSGTRLTVV.

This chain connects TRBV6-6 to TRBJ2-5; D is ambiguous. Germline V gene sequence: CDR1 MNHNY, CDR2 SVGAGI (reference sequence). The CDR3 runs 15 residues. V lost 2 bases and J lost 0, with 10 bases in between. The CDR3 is CASSYPWRNQETQYF. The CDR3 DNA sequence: TGTGCCAGCAGTTACCCTTGGCGGAACCAAGAGACCCAGTACTTC.

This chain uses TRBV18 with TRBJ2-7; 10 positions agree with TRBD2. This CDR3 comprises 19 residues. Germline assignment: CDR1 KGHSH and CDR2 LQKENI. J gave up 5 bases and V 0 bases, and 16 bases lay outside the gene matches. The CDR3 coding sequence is TGTGCCAGCTCACCACCTCCGTCTGCCGCTAGCGGGAGTCTGGACGAGCAGTACTTC. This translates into CASSPPPSAASGSLDEQYF.

The CDR3, as DNA: TGTGCCTGGAGTGTAGCGGGAGCCGCAGATACGCAGTATTTT. Its translation is CAWSVAGAADTQYF. This chain uses TRBV30 with TRBJ2-3; 8 nucleotides match TRBD2. V lost 0 bases to trimming and J lost 4 bases; unmatched junction nucleotides: 3. CDR1 and CDR2 (germline): GTSNPN, SVGIG (reference sequence). The CDR3 extends over 14 amino acids.

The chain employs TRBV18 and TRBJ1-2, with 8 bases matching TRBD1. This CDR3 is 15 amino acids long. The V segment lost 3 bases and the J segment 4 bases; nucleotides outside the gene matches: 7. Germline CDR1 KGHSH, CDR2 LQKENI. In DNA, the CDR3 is TGTGCCAGCTCACCGACAGGGGATAACGGCTATGGCTACACCTTC. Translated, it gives CASSPTGDNGYGYTF.

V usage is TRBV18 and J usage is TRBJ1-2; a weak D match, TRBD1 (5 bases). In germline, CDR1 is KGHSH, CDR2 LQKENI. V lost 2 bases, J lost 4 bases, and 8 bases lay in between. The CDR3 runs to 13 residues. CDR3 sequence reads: CASSPDSSYGYTF. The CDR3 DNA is TGTGCCAGCTCACCAGACAGTAGCTATGGCTACACCTTC.

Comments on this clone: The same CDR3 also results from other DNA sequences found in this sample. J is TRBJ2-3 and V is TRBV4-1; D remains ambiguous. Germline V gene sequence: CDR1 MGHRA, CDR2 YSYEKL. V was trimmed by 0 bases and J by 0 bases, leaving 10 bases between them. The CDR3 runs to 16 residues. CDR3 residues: CASSQDRGASTDTQYF. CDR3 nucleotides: TGCGCCAGCAGCCAAGATAGAGGAGCTAGCACAGATACGCAGTATTTT.

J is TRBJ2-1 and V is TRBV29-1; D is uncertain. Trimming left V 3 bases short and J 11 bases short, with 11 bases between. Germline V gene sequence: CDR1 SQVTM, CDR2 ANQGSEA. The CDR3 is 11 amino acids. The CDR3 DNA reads TGCAGCGTTGACAGCGCGAGCCAGCAGTTCTTC. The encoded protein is CSVDSASQQFF.

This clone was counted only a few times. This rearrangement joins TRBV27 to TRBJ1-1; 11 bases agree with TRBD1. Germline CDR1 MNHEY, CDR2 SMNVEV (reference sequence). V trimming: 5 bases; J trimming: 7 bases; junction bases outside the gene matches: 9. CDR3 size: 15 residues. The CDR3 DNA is TGTGCCAGCAGTCCACAGGACAGGGGGCGTGTTGAAGCTTTCTTT. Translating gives CASSPQDRGRVEAFF.

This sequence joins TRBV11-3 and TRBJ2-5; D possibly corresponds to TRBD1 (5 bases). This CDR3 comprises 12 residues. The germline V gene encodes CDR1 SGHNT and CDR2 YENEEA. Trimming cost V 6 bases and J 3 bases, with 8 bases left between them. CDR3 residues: CASSGAEETQYF. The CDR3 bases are TGTGCCAGCAGTGGGGCGGAAGAGACCCAGTACTTC.